This TCR beta chain was recovered during a study of early T cells in non-severe SARS-CoV-2 infection. Study summary: Bulk RNA isolated from unsorted whole blood underwent sequencing; chains were not paired.

The table lists this clonotype with many counts. The TCR library protocol attached unique molecular identifiers to the individual cDNA molecules. A single record per CDR3 protein comes from TCRdb applying MiXCR to the 5' RACE reads. The repertoire includes more than 85,000 distinct CDR3 sequences, approximately 14% of them detected once, and 6.2% sits in the top ten. CDR1 and CDR2 from the germline V gene are MGHRA and YSYEKL. This CDR3 is 16 amino acids long. Losses at the gene ends were 3 bases for V and 6 bases for J; bases not matched to a gene: 10. The source material was whole blood. The origin of this receptor is an adult who was a healthcare worker with PCR-confirmed SARS-CoV-2 infection or an uninfected control (not recorded which). V and J are TRBV4-1 and TRBJ2-3; TRBD1 matches 9 bases. The chain's CDR3 is CASSHGTGFIVDTQYF. The CDR3 DNA sequence: TGCGCCAGCAGCCACGGGACAGGGTTTATCGTGGATACGCAGTATTTT.